What follows describes a single T cell receptor beta chain. This sample is drawn from a study of T cells and Merkel cell carcinoma outcomes. Produced via immunoSEQ multiplex PCR; TCRdb's table is partial and in-frame only. This table has under 20,000 clones, roughly four fifths appearing once. The CDR3 is 14 amino acids. Per germline, CDR1 SGHAT and CDR2 FQNNGV. The ends were cut back, 3 bases at V and 1 base at J, with 9 bases in the middle. The J gene is TRBJ1-1, the V gene TRBV11-2; D is possibly TRBD1 (5 bases). Sequencing input: tumor tissue from Merkel cell carcinoma. The sequence derives from a human donor with Merkel cell carcinoma. The CDR3 loop reads CASSLTGGNTEAFF. DNA for the CDR3: TGTGCCAGCAGCTTGACTGGGGGGAACACTGAAGCTTTCTTT. Supplemented by reference TRBV11-2 and TRBJ1-1, the full variable domain reads EAGVAQSPRYKIIEKRQSVAFWCNPISGHATLYWYQQILGQGPKLLIQFQNNGVVDDSQLPKDRFSAERLKGVDSTLKIQPAKLEDSAVYLCASSLTGGNTEAFFGQGTRLTVV.